The 28 T cell receptor beta chains given below trace back to one sample, sequenced in a study of tumor-infiltrating lymphocytes in primary liver carcinoma. Making TCR beta cDNA involved approximately 510 ng total RNA and a constant-region primer. Slightly modified ARM-PCR served as the procedure for the TCR beta libraries. These libraries came from three rounds of nested multiplex PCR. Each of the first two PCR rounds ran 9 to 11 cycles with TRBV1-TRBV30 forward and C-beta reverse primers. One entry per CDR3 protein, called by TCRdb with MiXCR from the multiplex PCR reads. The data contain approximately 310,000 distinct CDR3 sequences, 65% of them singletons. The researchers obtained blood RNA from unsorted whole blood and also extracted germline DNA. The sample comprised peripheral blood. These receptors were obtained from a man in his forties with primary liver carcinoma and hepatitis B virus infection.

Regarding this clonotype: A junction boundary mismatches the germline segment, possibly from a read error. The chain has TRBV5-5 and TRBJ1-1, with 7 bases identical to TRBD1. The CDR3 loop spans 14 amino acids. Germline CDR1 is SGHKS and CDR2 is YYEKEE (reference sequence). CDR3 protein: CASRRGQPNTEVFF. CDR3 DNA: TGTGCCAGCAGACGGGGACAGCCGAACACTGAAGTTTTCTTT.

The chain links TRBV5-4 to TRBJ2-3; D is perhaps TRBD2 (6 bases). Trimming took off 4 bases at V and 4 bases at J, with 16 bases between the two ends. Germline loops: CDR1 SGHNT, CDR2 YYREEE (reference sequence). This CDR3 spans 15 amino acids. The CDR3 bases are TGTGCCAGCAGCCTGGGGAGGTCTAGCGCAGATACGCAGTATTTT. It specifies CASSLGRSSADTQYF.

Many counts were recorded for this clonotype. J is TRBJ1-2 and V is TRBV4-1; D ambiguous. Germline V gene sequence: CDR1 MGHRA, CDR2 YSYEKL. V gave up 0 bases and J gave up 3 bases, with 11 bases separating them. This CDR3 spans 15 amino acids. CDR3 protein: CASSQDRAVDYGYTF. DNA of the CDR3: TGCGCCAGCAGCCAAGATCGCGCGGTCGACTATGGCTACACCTTC.

This clonotype has more than one count but fewer than ten. The V and J genes are TRBV5-4 and TRBJ2-5, with 9 nucleotides matching TRBD2. The V and J ends lost 2 bases and 5 bases, in that order; junction bases with no gene match: 7. Germline CDR1 reads SGHNT; CDR2 reads YYREEE (reference sequence). The CDR3 runs 15 residues. CDR3 sequence: CASSLRSGSQETQYF. CDR3 nucleotides: TGTGCCAGCAGCTTACGTAGCGGGAGTCAGGAGACCCAGTACTTC. Using reference TRBV5-4 and TRBJ2-5 for the parts outside the CDR3, the full variable domain is ETGVTQSPTHLIKTRGQQVTLRCSSQSGHNTVSWYQQALGQGPQFIFQYYREEENGRGNFPPRFSGLQFPNYSSELNVNALELDDSALYLCASSLRSGSQETQYFGPGTRLLVL.

Details on this clonotype: A read error may explain this, as a much larger clone is one base away. The chain has TRBV12-3 or TRBV12-4 and TRBJ1-4, with TRBD1 identical over 9 bases. The CDR3 extends over 14 amino acids. The CDR3 region is CASSLGTGHEKRFF. The CDR3 DNA reads as TGTGCCAGCAGTCTTGGGACAGGGCATGAAAAACGGTTTTTT.

This clonotype was observed many times. This rearrangement joins TRBV12-3 or TRBV12-4 to TRBJ2-1; tentative D call: TRBD2 (6 bases). There are 15 residues in the CDR3. The V and J ends lost 3 bases and 1 base respectively, with 10 bases between them. The CDR3 DNA is TGTGCCAGCAGTTTCGCCGGGAGTTCCTACAATGAGCAGTTCTTC. Its protein product is CASSFAGSSYNEQFF.

V gene TRBV4-1 combines with J gene TRBJ2-2; D assignment may be TRBD1 or TRBD2 (7 bases each). From germline, CDR1 is MGHRA and CDR2 YSYEKL. The CDR3 loop spans 15 amino acids. Trimming took off 6 bases at V and 6 bases at J, with 17 bases between the two ends. The CDR3 DNA follows: TGCGCCAGCAGGCCCCAGGGGGAGGGCTCCGGGGAGCTGTTTTTT. This gives the protein CASRPQGEGSGELFF.

On this clonotype: One base away lies a much larger clone, so this may be a sequencing read error. V usage is TRBV4-2 and J usage is TRBJ2-1, with 10 bases lining up with TRBD2. Germline loops: CDR1 LGHNA, CDR2 YNFKEQ. V shed 4 bases, J shed 2 bases, and the junction held 5 bases outside the gene matches. The CDR3 runs to 16 residues. The CDR3 sequence is CASSLLAGATYNEQFF. Written as DNA, the CDR3 is TGTGCCAGCAGCCTTCTAGCGGGAGCCACCTACAATGAGCAGTTCTTC.

This clonotype appeared many times. The genes are TRBV29-1 and TRBJ2-3, with D unresolved. Germline V CDR1 and CDR2: SQVTM, ANQGSEA. This CDR3 region has 12 residues. V lost 0 bases to trimming and J lost 6 bases, with 7 bases between them. The CDR3 nucleotides read TGCAGCGTTGAAGATCGAAGGGATACGCAGTATTTT. Translating gives CSVEDRRDTQYF.

Concerning this clonotype itself: This CDR3 is missing its conserved last phenylalanine or tryptophan, likely due to a read error. The chain joins TRBV4-2 to TRBJ2-7, with 8 bases lining up with TRBD1. Germline lookup yields CDR1 LGHNA and CDR2 YNFKEQ. The CDR3 has 16 amino acids. DNA for the CDR3: TGTGTCAGCAGCCAAGATCGGACAGGGAGGAACTACGAGCAGTACTCC. Translated: CVSSQDRTGRNYEQYS.

The rearrangement uses TRBV5-1 and TRBJ2-5; D possibly corresponds to TRBD1 (5 bases). The CDR3 is made up of 15 amino acids. CDR1 and CDR2 (germline): SGHRS, YFSETQ. Trimming removed 8 bases at V and 2 bases at J, with 19 bases between. The CDR3: CASAVAGISQETQYF. CDR3 DNA sequence: TGCGCCAGTGCGGTGGCAGGGATATCACAAGAGACCCAGTACTTC.

The chain has TRBV7-2 and TRBJ2-1; 11 bases are shared with TRBD2. V lost 5 bases to trimming and J lost 5 bases; unmatched junction nucleotides: 5. This CDR3 region has 15 residues. Looked up from germline, CDR1 is SGHTA and CDR2 is FQGNSA. The CDR3 DNA follows: TGTGCCAGCAGCATACTAGCGGGAGCGGACAATGAGCAGTTCTTC. Protein product: CASSILAGADNEQFF. Full variable domain (remainder filled in from reference TRBV7-2 and TRBJ2-1): GAGVSQSPSNKVTEKGKDVELRCDPISGHTALYWYRQSLGQGLEFLIYFQGNSAPDKSGLPSDRFSAERTGGSVSTLTIQRTQQEDSAVYLCASSILAGADNEQFFGPGTRLTVL.

With regard to this clonotype: A much larger clonotype is one base distant, so this may be a read error. The chain is built from TRBV11-2 and TRBJ2-5; D gene ambiguous. The length of the CDR3 is 14 residues. The V gene's germline CDR1 is SGHAT and CDR2 FQNNGV. V shed 4 bases and J shed 2 bases, with 11 bases lying between them. The CDR3 reads CASSYWIVQETQYF. CDR3 DNA sequence: TGTGCCAGCAGCTATTGGATAGTTCAAGAGACCCAGTACTTC.

This clonotype was found once. The chain carries TRBV24-1 and TRBJ2-2; D remains ambiguous. The germline V gene has CDR1 KGHDR and CDR2 SFDVKD. Trimming took 0 bases from V and 5 from J, leaving 15 bases between them. The CDR3 extends over 17 amino acids. Written as DNA, the CDR3 is TGTGCCACCAGTGATTTGTCGGGCCCCCCTTATACCGGGGAGCTGTTTTTT. Encoded protein: CATSDLSGPPYTGELFF.

This rearrangement joins TRBV4-3 to TRBJ1-6; TRBD1 matches at 8 bases. Germline V gene sequence: CDR1 LGHNA, CDR2 YSLEER. V was pared by 3 bases and J by 10 bases, with 11 bases of the junction left unmatched. The CDR3 spans 16 residues. CDR3 region: CASSHLTGQGRSPLHF. Here the CDR3 DNA reads TGCGCCAGCAGCCATCTAACTGGACAGGGTAGGTCACCCCTCCACTTT.

A remark on this clonotype: This may arise from a read error, as a much more abundant clone is one base away. The chain combines TRBV30 with TRBJ2-3, with 8 bases identical to TRBD2. This CDR3 has 14 amino acids. The germline V gene encodes CDR1 GTSNPN and CDR2 SVGIG (reference sequence). The CDR3 DNA is TGTTCCTGGAGCCGACTAGCGTTCACAGATACGCAGTATTTT. Translating gives CSWSRLAFTDTQYF.

The rearrangement uses TRBV4-2 and TRBJ2-5, with D unresolved. CDR3 length equals 15 residues. Trimming removed 5 bases at V and 0 bases at J, with 13 bases between. The V gene's germline CDR1 is LGHNA and CDR2 YNFKEQ. CDR3 region: CASSRTDEYQETQYF. For the CDR3, the DNA is TGTGCCAGCAGCAGGACGGACGAGTACCAAGAGACCCAGTACTTC.

This chain links TRBV6-1 with TRBJ2-7; D is tentatively TRBD1 or TRBD2 (5 bases each). The ends were cut back, 2 bases at V and 6 bases at J, with 17 bases in the middle. Germline V lookup: CDR1 MNHNS, CDR2 SASEGT. The CDR3 spans 15 residues. The CDR3 region is CASSEKGVASAEQYF. CDR3 nucleotides: TGTGCCAGCAGTGAAAAAGGGGTAGCGTCTGCCGAGCAGTACTTC.

On this clonotype itself: A much more abundant neighbour one base away suggests this may be a read error. The chain recombines TRBV29-1 with TRBJ2-7, with 9 bases lining up with TRBD1. The CDR3 covers 17 residues. Trimming at V came to 0 bases and at J to 2 bases, leaving 11 bases not matched to a gene. Germline V gene data show CDR1 as SQVTM and CDR2 as ANQGSEA. CDR3 sequence reads: CSVEDWGPWTGAYEQYF. The CDR3 region has the DNA TGCAGCGTTGAAGATTGGGGACCCTGGACAGGGGCCTACGAGCAGTACTTC.

The chain carries TRBV11-2 and TRBJ2-7; D unresolved. CDR1 is SGHAT, CDR2 FQNNGV, per germline. The CDR3 covers 12 residues. Trimming took 1 base from V and 9 from J, leaving 10 bases between them. The CDR3, as DNA: TGTGCCAGCAGCTTAGTGGCCGACGCGCAGTACTTC. Protein product: CASSLVADAQYF.

This clonotype occurred many times. The chain links TRBV19 to TRBJ2-5, with 10 bases that match TRBD2. The ends lost 10 bases at V and 4 bases at J; junction bases unmatched: 3. The CDR3 loop spans 12 amino acids. Germline V CDR1 and CDR2: LNHDA, SQIVND (reference sequence). The CDR3 loop is CATRLAGETQYF. The CDR3 nucleotides are TGTGCCACTCGACTAGCGGGAGAGACCCAGTACTTC.

This clonotype was seen a handful of times. The chain joins TRBV12-3 or TRBV12-4 to TRBJ2-1; 15 positions agree with TRBD2. The CDR3 has 18 amino acids. The J segment lost 6 bases and the V segment lost 6 bases, leaving 12 bases of the junction unmatched. CDR3 residues: CASSLGTSGRLARNEQFF. CDR3 nucleotides: TGTGCCAGCAGCCTCGGGACTAGCGGGAGGTTAGCCCGCAATGAGCAGTTCTTC.

About this clonotype: Relative to the germline gene, one junction end is altered; a read error may explain this. The rearrangement links TRBV29-1 to TRBJ2-2; possible D gene TRBD2, 5 bases. This CDR3 region has 14 residues. Germline CDR1 is SQVTM and CDR2 is ANQGSEA. For the CDR3, the DNA is TGCAGCGTTGTAGGAGAGCGGAACACCGGGGAGCTGCTTTTT. Protein: CSVVGERNTGELLF.

This clonotype occurred many times. This CDR3 reads CASSQGTGLEKLFF. The CDR3 DNA sequence: TGTGCCAGCAGCCAAGGGACAGGCCTTGAAAAACTGTTTTTT. This chain links TRBV14 with TRBJ1-4; 7 nucleotides match TRBD1. V shed 1 base, J shed 7 bases, and the junction held 3 bases outside the gene matches. The germline gives CDR1 SGHDN, CDR2 FVKESK. The CDR3 has 14 residues.

V gene TRBV7-9 combines with J gene TRBJ2-7; no clear D gene. The CDR3 covers 12 residues. Germline CDR1 and CDR2: SEHNR and FQNEAQ (reference sequence). V was cut by 5 bases and J by 4 bases, with 9 bases left in between. The CDR3 spells CASSARSYEQYF. The CDR3 nucleotides read TGTGCCAGCAGCGCCCGGAGTTACGAGCAGTACTTC.

This clonotype was detected only once. V is TRBV21-1 and J is TRBJ2-3; no DNA check was done on the table's D call, TRBD2. TRBV21-1 is a documented pseudogene. This CDR3 has 14 residues. The CDR3 sequence: CASSNPGLGDTQYF. Here the CDR3 DNA reads TGTGCCAGCAGCAACCCAGGACTAGGGGATACGCAGTATTTT.

With regard to this clonotype: Since no conserved phenylalanine or tryptophan closes the CDR3, a read error is the likely cause. The chain has TRBV5-1 and TRBJ1-2; D gene ambiguous. The ends were cut back, 7 bases at V and 7 bases at J, with 14 bases in the middle. Looked up from germline, CDR1 is SGHRS and CDR2 is YFSETQ. The CDR3 runs to 12 residues. The CDR3 DNA is TGCGCCAGCGCGCCCGCCAAAGGTGGCTACACCTTA. This gives the protein CASAPAKGGYTL.

The chain couples TRBV4-3 to TRBJ2-1; a possible D gene is TRBD1 (6 bases). V lost 7 bases, J lost 6 bases, and 19 bases lay in between. This CDR3 spans 15 amino acids. The germline CDR1 and CDR2 sequences are LGHNA and YSLEER. This CDR3 reads CASNRVRLGANEQFF. The CDR3 nucleotides are TGCGCCAGCAACCGAGTACGGTTGGGGGCCAATGAGCAGTTCTTC.